The 8 T cell receptor beta chains presented below share a single source sample, sequenced in a study of CD8 T cells in ankylosing spondylitis listed by TCRdb under 2017. General conclusions and limits of the study: A TCR beta motif of eight highly homologous amino acid variants appeared characteristic of blood from ankylosing spondylitis patients.

These TCRs' antigens remain unknown. The library was built by means of 5' RACE. This sample was sequenced with an Illumina HiSeq 2500. The public reads were quality trimmed at Q25 with fastp and then assembled into clones with MiXCR by TCRdb, keeping productive beta chains. Entries that share a CDR3 protein sequence are merged under the most common genes and DNA. The sample data list about 800,000 distinct CDR3 sequences, and over 9.5% of these were observed just once. 0.51% of the sample lies in the top ten. Sample: blood, either unsorted or a sorted T cell fraction (not recorded which). These receptors were obtained from a male donor with ankylosing spondylitis.

A few counts support this clonotype. The chain employs TRBV7-9 and TRBJ1-1; perhaps TRBD1 as D (5 bases). The CDR3 is 13 amino acids. CDR1 is SEHNR, CDR2 FQNEAQ, per germline (reference sequence). The V end lost 5 bases, the J end lost 4 bases, and 11 bases lay between the germline ends. The CDR3 DNA reads as TGTGCCAGCAGCGAGGCAGGGCCCACTGAAGCTTTCTTT. Translation gives CASSEAGPTEAFF. Drawing the rest from reference TRBV7-9 and TRBJ1-1, the complete variable domain is DTGVSQNPRHKITKRGQNVTFRCDPISEHNRLYWYRQTLGQGPEFLTYFQNEAQLEKSRLLSDRFSAERPKGSFSTLEIQRTEQGDSAMYLCASSEAGPTEAFFGQGTRLTVV.

The chain recombines TRBV11-1 with TRBJ1-1; TRBD1 might be the D (5 bases). In germline, CDR1 is SGHAT, CDR2 FQDESV (reference sequence). V gave up 7 bases and J gave up 2 bases, with 11 bases separating them. The CDR3 is 13 amino acids. The DNA for the CDR3 is TGTGCCAGCAATCGGGGACCCAACACTGAAGCTTTCTTT. Translated: CASNRGPNTEAFF.

This sequence joins TRBV4-3 and TRBJ2-5; the D gene could be TRBD1 or TRBD2 (5 bases each). In germline, CDR1 is LGHNA, CDR2 YSLEER. This CDR3 spans 14 amino acids. V lost 3 bases to trimming and J lost 4 bases, with 12 bases between them. For the CDR3, the DNA is TGCGCCAGCAGCCACCTAGGGACGGGAGAGACCCAGTACTTC. Translation gives CASSHLGTGETQYF.

At least ten counts were recorded for this clonotype. The chain has TRBV9 and TRBJ2-7, with no clear D. The CDR3 extends over 13 amino acids. V shed 0 bases and J shed 3 bases, with 7 bases lying between them. CDR1 is SGDLS, CDR2 YYNGEE, per germline. The CDR3 bases are TGTGCCAGCAGCGTAGAGCCCAACTACGAGCAGTACTTC. Encoded protein: CASSVEPNYEQYF.

The chain uses TRBV20-1 and TRBJ1-3; the D is unclear. Germline V gene sequence: CDR1 DFQATT, CDR2 SNEGSKA (reference sequence). This CDR3 is 11 amino acids long. Trimming took 3 bases from V and 7 from J, leaving 7 bases between them. CDR3 DNA: TGCAGTGCTAGTAAGGGCAACACCATATATTTT. Translating gives CSASKGNTIYF.

This clonotype has a count of ten or more. This sequence joins TRBV29-1 and TRBJ1-1; TRBD1 is a possible D gene (5 bases). The V gene lost 4 bases and the J gene lost 3 bases, with 12 bases spanning the gap. The CDR3 covers 13 residues. Germline V CDR1 and CDR2: SQVTM, ANQGSEA. This chain's CDR3 is CSVVRRVDTEAFF. CDR3 sequence (DNA): TGCAGCGTTGTCCGCAGGGTGGACACTGAAGCTTTCTTT.

The chain couples TRBV19 to TRBJ2-7; 10 bases map to TRBD2. Losses at the gene ends were 5 bases for V and 1 base for J; bases not matched to a gene: 11. The germline gives CDR1 LNHDA, CDR2 SQIVND (reference sequence). This CDR3 comprises 17 residues. The CDR3 here is CASSLNPGTSVSYEQYF. CDR3 DNA: TGTGCCAGTAGTCTAAATCCCGGGACTAGCGTTTCCTACGAGCAGTACTTC.

This clonotype occurred a few times. CDR3 residues: CATSRTYTETQYF. As DNA, the CDR3 is TGTGCCACCAGCAGAACCTACACGGAGACCCAGTACTTC. V is TRBV15 and J is TRBJ2-5, with D uncertain. This CDR3 region has 13 residues. V was trimmed by 2 bases and J by 5 bases, leaving 9 bases between them. Germline assignment: CDR1 LNHNV and CDR2 YYDKDF (reference sequence).